These 28 T cell receptor beta chains were all obtained from the same sample, sequenced in a study of blood T cells in healthy people across ages. A second PCR, run for roughly 7 to 11 cycles, used a sample-barcoded 5' primer plus a J-beta primer mix. TCRdb analysed the 5' RACE reads with MiXCR anew, one entry per CDR3 protein. The data show 700,000 to 850,000 distinct CDR3 sequences, with less than 70% seen just once and roughly 37% held by the top ten. The sample taken for sequencing was blood. These TCRs come from a man aged 80 or over in good health.

This clonotype has just a few counts. This chain links TRBV20-1 with TRBJ1-2; the match to TRBD1 covers 8 bases. CDR1 and CDR2 from the germline V gene are DFQATT and SNEGSKA (reference sequence). The CDR3 has 17 amino acids. The CDR3: CRVPRAGGDQTNYGYTF. As DNA, the CDR3 is TGCAGGGTTCCCCGCGCAGGGGGCGATCAGACGAACTATGGCTACACCTTC.

This clonotype was counted a few times. The rearrangement links TRBV10-3 to TRBJ2-7, with a weak D call TRBD1 (5 bases). The germline gives CDR1 ENHRY, CDR2 SYGVKD. There are 16 residues in the CDR3. The V end lost 5 bases, the J end lost 3 bases, and 20 bases lay between the germline ends. The CDR3 reads CAISRTHGQGGYEQYF. CDR3 bases: TGTGCCATCAGTCGTACGCACGGGCAGGGCGGCTACGAGCAGTACTTC.

The chain recombines TRBV12-3 or TRBV12-4 with TRBJ1-6; no definite D call. The CDR3 has 16 residues. Trimming cost V 5 bases and J 0 bases, with 11 bases left between them. The DNA of the CDR3 is TGTGCCAGCAGTCCCAGACGCTCCTCCTATAATTCACCCCTCCACTTT. This sequence encodes CASSPRRSSYNSPLHF.

This clonotype was observed a handful of times. The chain combines TRBV9 with TRBJ2-7; the D gene could be TRBD1 or TRBD2 (5 bases each). The germline V gene has CDR1 SGDLS and CDR2 YYNGEE. CDR3 size: 14 residues. Trimming pared 2 bases from V and 2 bases from J, leaving 11 bases between. DNA for the CDR3: TGTGCCAGCAGCGTGGGGGTCGAAGCCTACGAGCAGTACTTC. It specifies CASSVGVEAYEQYF.

The V and J genes are TRBV6-2 or TRBV6-3 and TRBJ2-1; 9 bases are shared with TRBD2. With V trimmed by 5 bases and J by 8 bases, 7 bases remained unmatched. The CDR3 totals 14 residues. Germline V gene sequence: CDR1 MNHEY, CDR2 SVGEGT. The CDR3 is CASSPAGGLYEQFF. In nucleotides, the CDR3 is TGTGCCAGCAGTCCAGCGGGAGGACTTTATGAGCAGTTCTTC.

The chain's CDR3 is CASSLVPGEQFF. CDR3 sequence (DNA): TGTGCCAGCAGCTTGGTCCCCGGCGAGCAGTTCTTC. The genes are TRBV7-2 and TRBJ2-1; D ambiguous. V dropped 3 bases and J dropped 10 bases, with 10 bases sitting between them. The CDR3 is 12 residues long. The germline V gene encodes CDR1 SGHTA and CDR2 FQGNSA.

This clonotype was counted many times. This chain connects TRBV29-1 to TRBJ2-3, with D possibly matching TRBD1 (6 bases). V was clipped by 6 bases and J by 4 bases, with 11 bases between them. The germline V gene has CDR1 SQVTM and CDR2 ANQGSEA. The CDR3 is made up of 12 amino acids. CDR3: CSVARGSDTQYF. The CDR3 DNA follows: TGCAGCGTCGCGAGGGGGTCAGATACGCAGTATTTT.

This chain links TRBV2 with TRBJ2-7; possibly TRBD1 for D (5 bases). This CDR3 spans 13 amino acids. The V and J ends lost 3 bases and 3 bases respectively, with 9 bases between them. From germline, CDR1 is SNHLY and CDR2 FYNNEI. The CDR3 DNA reads as TGTGCCAGCAGTGATGACAGTTTCTACGAGCAGTACTTC. Protein: CASSDDSFYEQYF.

This clonotype was detected only a few times. The chain has TRBV5-1 and TRBJ2-5; tentative D call: TRBD2 (5 bases). Germline-derived CDR1 and CDR2 are SGHRS and YFSETQ. V was pared by 2 bases and J by 3 bases, with 11 bases between. The CDR3 runs 14 residues. The CDR3 loop reads CASSFSRVKETQYF. The CDR3 DNA sequence: TGCGCCAGCAGCTTTTCGCGGGTGAAAGAGACCCAGTACTTC.

This clonotype has just a few counts. The chain carries TRBV5-1 and TRBJ1-4; 9 bases align to TRBD1. The germline gives CDR1 SGHRS, CDR2 YFSETQ. With 4 bases clipped from V and 7 bases from J, the junction kept 8 bases outside the gene matches. The CDR3 consists of 15 residues. This CDR3 is CASSRTGVLVEKLFF. CDR3 DNA: TGCGCCAGCAGCCGGACAGGGGTCTTGGTTGAAAAACTGTTTTTT.

The chain uses TRBV20-1 and TRBJ2-1, with TRBD2 identical over 12 bases. V lost 0 bases, J lost 7 bases, and 7 bases stayed unmatched. CDR3 size: 16 residues. Germline CDR1 reads DFQATT; CDR2 reads SNEGSKA (reference sequence). CDR3 nucleotide sequence: TGCAGTGCTAGAGACCCGGCTAGCGGGGGGGGTAATGAGCAGTTCTTC. Residues: CSARDPASGGGNEQFF.

CDR3 amino acids: CASSLEVSGSLNEQFF. The CDR3 nucleotides are TGCGCCAGCAGCTTGGAGGTTAGCGGGAGTTTAAATGAGCAGTTCTTC. The rearrangement joins TRBV5-1 to TRBJ2-7; 9 positions agree with TRBD2. The J call is doubtful: the DNA matches TRBJ2-1 better. The CDR3 has 16 amino acids. Germline V gives CDR1 SGHRS, CDR2 YFSETQ.

V usage is TRBV27 and J usage is TRBJ2-5; the match to TRBD1 covers 10 bases. There are 15 residues in the CDR3. CDR1 is MNHEY, CDR2 SMNVEV, per germline (reference sequence). V lost 4 bases to trimming and J lost 11 bases; unmatched junction nucleotides: 13. The CDR3 DNA is TGTGCCAGCAGTTCCCTGACAGGGGGCTTAGGTGAGCAGTACTTC. This encodes CASSSLTGGLGEQYF.

The chain joins TRBV9 to TRBJ2-1, with D uncertain. There are 14 residues in the CDR3. V shed 4 bases and J shed 6 bases, with 14 bases lying between them. CDR1 SGDLS and CDR2 YYNGEE come from the germline V gene. DNA for the CDR3: TGTGCCAGCAGCCTAGACTCGTGGGGCAATGAGCAGTTCTTC. This codes for CASSLDSWGNEQFF.

V and J are TRBV19 and TRBJ2-1; 8 bases map to TRBD2. The junction had 12 bases not matched to a gene; V was cut back by 5 bases and J by 9 bases. The germline V gene encodes CDR1 LNHDA and CDR2 SQIVND (reference sequence). The CDR3 consists of 15 residues. CDR3 sequence (DNA): TGTGCCAGTAGTCCCCGAGCGGGAGAGTCACTTGAGCAGTTCTTC. Translating gives CASSPRAGESLEQFF.

The rearrangement uses TRBV5-1 and TRBJ2-5; TRBD2 is a possible D gene (6 bases). V shed 2 bases and J shed 2 bases, with 10 bases lying between them. The CDR3 extends over 14 amino acids. Germline V gene lookup returns CDR1 SGHRS and CDR2 YFSETQ. The CDR3 reads CASSFGLTQETQYF. The DNA of the CDR3 is TGCGCCAGCAGCTTCGGACTAACTCAAGAGACCCAGTACTTC.

V and J are TRBV3-1 and TRBJ2-7; tentative D call: TRBD2 (6 bases). This CDR3 has 16 residues. Trimming left V 4 bases short and J 7 bases short, with 23 bases between. Germline loops: CDR1 LGHDT, CDR2 YNNKEL (reference sequence). CDR3 loop: CASSRTSNLRNNEQYF. CDR3 nucleotides: TGTGCCAGCAGCCGTACTAGCAACCTACGCAACAATGAGCAGTACTTC.

This clonotype was seen a handful of times. V is TRBV20-1 and J is TRBJ2-5; TRBD1 matches 7 bases. The CDR3 spans 13 residues. Germline V lookup: CDR1 DFQATT, CDR2 SNEGSKA (reference sequence). Trimming cost V 6 bases and J 2 bases; bases outside gene matches: 6. CDR3 nucleotides: TGCAGTGCCACCCGGACAGGACAAGAGACCCAGTACTTC. Translation gives CSATRTGQETQYF.

This clonotype was found a few times. V and J are TRBV7-2 and TRBJ2-5; weak D call: TRBD2 (5 bases). The V end was cut by 1 base, the J end by 11 bases, with 14 bases between. The CDR3 length is 13 residues. Germline loops: CDR1 SGHTA, CDR2 FQGNSA. In DNA, the CDR3 is TGTGCCAGCAGCTTAGTCGCAGAGAGAGGGCAGTACTTC. It is translated as CASSLVAERGQYF.

This clonotype was observed a handful of times. The genes are TRBV9 and TRBJ2-5; no firm D call. The CDR3 totals 14 residues. Germline V gives CDR1 SGDLS, CDR2 YYNGEE. The V and J ends lost 0 bases and 5 bases respectively, with 11 bases between them. The CDR3 sequence is CASSVASMGETQYF. The DNA for the CDR3 is TGTGCCAGCAGCGTAGCTTCGATGGGCGAGACCCAGTACTTC.

This clonotype has more than one count but fewer than ten. V gene TRBV20-1 combines with J gene TRBJ2-7; D is uncertain. Germline V gene sequence: CDR1 DFQATT, CDR2 SNEGSKA (reference sequence). Trimming removed 6 bases from V and 0 bases from J, with 15 bases in between. The CDR3 runs to 14 residues. DNA of the CDR3: TGCAGTGCCTTGCGACAACCAGCCTCCTACGAGCAGTACTTC. It yields the protein CSALRQPASYEQYF.

The chain links TRBV29-1 to TRBJ2-7; 8 bases fit TRBD1. With V trimmed by 4 bases and J by 0 bases, 5 bases remained unmatched. Looked up from germline, CDR1 is SQVTM and CDR2 is ANQGSEA. This CDR3 contains 14 residues. DNA for the CDR3: TGCAGCGTTGCCCGGACAGGGAACTCCTACGAGCAGTACTTC. This translates into CSVARTGNSYEQYF.

This clonotype was seen a few times. The chain combines TRBV12-3 or TRBV12-4 with TRBJ2-1; a weak D match, TRBD1 (6 bases). V lost 6 bases, J lost 3 bases, and 6 bases lay in between. The CDR3 runs 12 residues. The CDR3 DNA follows: TGTGCCAGCAGGACAGGCTACAATGAGCAGTTCTTC. Its protein product is CASRTGYNEQFF.

This clonotype came up once. The chain joins TRBV5-1 to TRBJ1-4, with 9 bases lining up with TRBD1. The CDR3 length is 18 residues. Germline CDR1 reads SGHRS; CDR2 reads YFSETQ. The V segment lost 3 bases and the J segment 0 bases; nucleotides outside the gene matches: 9. CDR3 bases: TGCGCCAGCAGCTCTACAGACAGGGGGTTTCCAACTAATGAAAAACTGTTTTTT. This sequence encodes CASSSTDRGFPTNEKLFF.

CDR3 nucleotide sequence: TGCAGCGTTGAAGGGCTAGCGCACAGATACACGTATTTT. This translates into CSVEGLAHRYTYF. The V gene is TRBV29-1, the J gene TRBJ2-3; perhaps TRBD2 as D (6 bases). Germline CDR1 is SQVTM and CDR2 is ANQGSEA. V lost 1 base and J 14 bases, leaving 19 bases between the germline ends. This CDR3 contains 13 residues.

The chain recombines TRBV9 with TRBJ1-2; 9 bases agree with TRBD1. V lost 3 bases and J lost 8; bases outside the gene matches: 8. This CDR3 region has 14 residues. Per germline, CDR1 SGDLS and CDR2 YYNGEE. The CDR3: CASSATQGARGYTF. The DNA of the CDR3 is TGTGCCAGCAGCGCAACACAGGGGGCAAGGGGCTACACCTTC.

This sequence joins TRBV5-6 and TRBJ2-7; TRBD2 might be the D (5 bases). The last part of the DNA fits TRBJ2-5 better; the J call may be wrong. This CDR3 contains 15 residues. The germline gives CDR1 SGHDT, CDR2 YYEEEE. This CDR3 is CASSPGVTTGETQYF. CDR3 in DNA: TGTGCCAGCAGCCCTGGAGTGACTACGGGAGAGACCCAGTACTTC.

A note on this clonotype: At one boundary the junction diverges from the germline segment, which might be a read error. This sequence joins TRBV7-2 and TRBJ2-7, with 7 bases lining up with TRBD1. The CDR3 is made up of 17 amino acids. The germline CDR1 and CDR2 sequences are SGHTA and FQGNSA. The CDR3 reads CASSPGQIAMRTYEQYF. Written as DNA, the CDR3 is TGCGCCAGCAGCCCGGGACAGATCGCCATGAGGACCTACGAGCAGTACTTC.